This T cell receptor beta chain was identified during a study of T cells in Graves' hyperthyroidism and ophthalmopathy. Researchers took RNA transcripts and amplified the TCR beta CDR3 regions from them. Researchers ran a first-round RT-PCR on the TCR CDR3 using the HTBI primer set. Each CDR3 protein gets one entry after TCRdb re-called the multiplex PCR reads with MiXCR. The sample carries more than 550,000 distinct CDR3 sequences, about 45% recorded once. V lost 2 bases and J 3 bases, leaving 11 bases between the germline ends. CDR1 SGDLS and CDR2 YYNGEE come from the germline V gene. The CDR3 is 14 amino acids.

This receptor was taken from an adult man with Graves' disease, either hyperthyroidism or ophthalmopathy (not recorded which). Input material: peripheral blood or thyroid tissue (not recorded which). This rearrangement joins TRBV9 to TRBJ1-1; D ambiguous. CDR3: CASSVGHSDTEAFF. As DNA, the CDR3 is TGTGCCAGCAGCGTCGGTCATTCCGACACTGAAGCTTTCTTT.